These T cell receptor beta chains were read from a single sample in a study of blood T cell repertoires in COVID-19. Sequenced by immunoSEQ multiplex PCR; TCRdb stores in-frame clones only, minus some. The sample lists roughly 100,000 clones; approximately 80% were seen once. Sequenced sample: peripheral blood. The receptors stem from an older woman with acute or convalescent COVID-19. CDR3s include the opening cysteine and the closing phenylalanine or tryptophan. The D gene is left open where the match is weak. Not every row has a clone size; where given, it reads once, few, many or a size class.

size	V	J	D	DNA	CDR3
-	TRBV5-4	TRBJ2-4	TRBD1	TGTGCCAGCAGCTTAGAAGGACAGGGGGCAGCCAAAAACATTCAGTACTTC	CASSLEGQGAAKNIQYF
-	TRBV5-1	TRBJ1-4	-	TGCGCCAGCAGCTTGAGTGCCGGGTCTACCGGGGAAAAACTGTTTTTT	CASSLSAGSTGEKLFF
-	TRBV6-4	TRBJ2-3	TRBD2	TGTGCCAGGGTTAGCGGGAGTGGAATAGATACGCAGTATTTT	CARVSGSGIDTQYF
-	TRBV5-6	TRBJ1-6	-	TGTGCCAGCAGCTTGAGCGGGGTTTCACCCCTCCACTTT	CASSLSGVSPLHF
-	TRBV10-3	TRBJ2-7	TRBD1	TGTGCCATCAGTGGACGAGACAGGGAGAACGAGCAGTACTTC	CAISGRDRENEQYF
-	TRBV7-8	TRBJ1-5	-	TGTGCCAGCAGCTTTTCTTTTAGTCAGCCCCAGCATTTT	CASSFSFSQPQHF
few	TRBV19	TRBJ1-1	TRBD1	TGTGCCAGTAGACCCGGAGGGGGCCATTTGAACACTGAAGCTTTCTTT	CASRPGGGHLNTEAFF
-	TRBV27	TRBJ2-5	TRBD2	TGTGCCAGCAGTCTATCTAGACTAGCTAATGGGGCCCAGTACTTC	CASSLSRLANGAQYF
-	TRBV19	TRBJ1-1	TRBD1	TGTGCCACTTCGACAGGGGACAGCACTGAAGCTTTCTTT	CATSTGDSTEAFF
-	TRBV3-1/TRBV3-2	TRBJ2-3	TRBD1	TGTGCCAGCAGCCAAACCGGGGACAGGGGGAATACGCAGTATTTT	CASSQTGDRGNTQYF
-	TRBV28	TRBJ2-7	TRBD2	TGTGCCAGCAGTTTTTTCGGGACTAGCGGGTACGAGCAGTACTTC	CASSFFGTSGYEQYF
-	TRBV4-2	TRBJ2-3	TRBD2	TGTGCCAGCAGCCAAGAAGGGCCTCTGGGTAGCGGGACCCCCACAGATACGCAGTATTTT	CASSQEGPLGSGTPTDTQYF
-	TRBV7-7	TRBJ2-5	-	TGTGCCAGCAGCTTAGTCGACAGTGTTCAGACCCAGTACTTC	CASSLVDSVQTQYF
once	TRBV2	TRBJ1-5	-	TGTGCCAGCAGTGCCAACAGGGAAGGATTTCAGCCCCAGCATTTT	CASSANREGFQPQHF
few	TRBV28	TRBJ2-3	TRBD1	TGTGCCAGCAGCCGACTCAACTCCGGGACAGGGGTGGATACGCAGTATTTT	CASSRLNSGTGVDTQYF
-	TRBV29-1	TRBJ1-1	TRBD1	TGCAGCGTTCGGCGGACAGGGGGAACAGGTGGGGTAGCTTTCTTT	CSVRRTGGTGGVAFF
-	TRBV5-1	TRBJ1-2	TRBD1	TGCGCCAGCAGCTTGGAAGGGGGCAACTATGGCTACACCTTC	CASSLEGGNYGYTF
-	TRBV4-1	TRBJ2-2	-	TGCGCCAGCAGCCAAGAGCAGCGCCCCAGGGGCGGCACCGGGGAGCTGTTTTTT	CASSQEQRPRGGTGELFF
-	TRBV5-1	TRBJ1-2	TRBD1	TGCGCCAGCAGCTTGGCGGGACAGGGTGTCTCTAACTATGGCTACACCTTC	CASSLAGQGVSNYGYTF
medium-sized	TRBV2	TRBJ1-3	-	TGTGCCAGCAGGCCTCAGGGCCCGGGAAACACCATATATTTT	CASRPQGPGNTIYF
-	TRBV5-1	TRBJ1-4	-	TGCGCCAGCAGCTTGGGGCAGGGAGGTGAAAAACTGTTTTTT	CASSLGQGGEKLFF
-	TRBV6-1	TRBJ1-5	TRBD1	TGTGCCAGCAGTGAGGACAGGGGGTATGGCAATCAGCCCCAGCATTTT	CASSEDRGYGNQPQHF
-	TRBV18	TRBJ2-5	-	TGTGCCAGCTCACCACCGAGCGGAGAGTACCAAGAGACCCAGTACTTC	CASSPPSGEYQETQYF
-	TRBV3-1/TRBV3-2	TRBJ2-5	TRBD2	TGTGCCAGCAGCCTTGCTTTAGCGGGGCTAGAGACCCAGTACTTC	CASSLALAGLETQYF
-	TRBV3-1/TRBV3-2	TRBJ2-1	-	TGTGCCAGCAGCCCCCCGGGCCAACTAGACAATGAGCAGTTCTTC	CASSPPGQLDNEQFF
-	TRBV5-1	TRBJ1-2	TRBD1	TGCGCCAGCAGTTTGGGCCCAGGGGGCTCAACCGGGTATGGCTACACCTTC	CASSLGPGGSTGYGYTF